The following is a T cell receptor (beta chain) sequence with its context. This entry is derived from a study of blood T cells in healthy people across ages. Primed by a sample-barcoded 5' primer and a J-beta primer mix, a second PCR proceeded for roughly 7 to 11 cycles. TCRdb called the 5' RACE reads again in MiXCR, with one record for every CDR3 protein. The table lists around 1,100,000 distinct CDR3 sequences, more than 30% of them singletons. V shed 3 bases and J shed 4 bases, with 26 bases lying between them. The CDR3 contains 19 residues. CDR1 is SGHTA and CDR2 is FQGNSA in the germline V gene. The clonotype was recovered from a man aged 18 to 29 in good health. The specimen was blood. V and J are TRBV7-2 and TRBJ2-3, with D possibly being TRBD1 or TRBD2 (5 bases each). The DNA of the CDR3 is TGTGCCAGCAGCTTTTGGGACCGTGAAGATATCCAATTCGCAGATACGCAGTATTTT. Translated, it gives CASSFWDREDIQFADTQYF.